This T cell receptor beta chain appears in the sequencing data of a study of T cell changes during pregnancy in multiple sclerosis. Clones were sequenced by immunoSEQ multiplex PCR, and TCRdb holds only the in-frame ones, with some missing. The data hold 80,000 to 130,000 clones, with 94% observed a single time. Germline V gene data show CDR1 as MNHEY and CDR2 as SVGAGI. Trimming took off 3 bases at V and 4 bases at J, with 13 bases between the two ends. This CDR3 has 16 amino acids. The sequence derives from a female donor with multiple sclerosis, enrolled in a pregnancy study. Sequencing used peripheral blood, obtained before pregnancy. The chain carries TRBV6-5 and TRBJ2-6; perhaps TRBD2 as D (6 bases). CDR3 DNA: TGTGCCAGCAGTTATTCACTAGCTTCGGGGGCCAACGTCCTGACTTTC. It translates to CASSYSLASGANVLTF.